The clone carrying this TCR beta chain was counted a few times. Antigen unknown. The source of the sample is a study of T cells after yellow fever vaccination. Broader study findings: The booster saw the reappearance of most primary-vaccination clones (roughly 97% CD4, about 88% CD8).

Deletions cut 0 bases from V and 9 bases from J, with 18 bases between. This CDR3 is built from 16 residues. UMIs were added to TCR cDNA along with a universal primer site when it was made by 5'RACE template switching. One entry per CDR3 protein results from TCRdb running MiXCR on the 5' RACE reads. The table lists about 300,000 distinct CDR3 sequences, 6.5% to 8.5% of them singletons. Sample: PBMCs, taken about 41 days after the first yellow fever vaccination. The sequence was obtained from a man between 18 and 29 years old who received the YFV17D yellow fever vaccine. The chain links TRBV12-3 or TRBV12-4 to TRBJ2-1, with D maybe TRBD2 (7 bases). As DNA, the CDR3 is TGTGCCAGCAGTTTAGCGCGTGGGGGGGCCCTTCCTGAGCAGTTCTTC. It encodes CASSLARGGALPEQFF.